The source of this TCR beta chain is a study of HIV-infected patients and healthy controls (dated by TCRdb to the mid-2010s). Background on the whole study: The question the study tested was whether immune perturbation and reconstitution could be captured by deep TCR repertoire sequencing of small blood samples from HIV patients.

Whole blood was used without cell fractionation, so all unsorted peripheral T cells were reflected in the repertoire. Ten uninfected healthy donors were sampled as controls, and about 40% of these ten donors were sampled twice roughly 14 weeks apart. For RNA extraction, roughly 2.5 ml of peripheral blood was collected into Tempus tubes. The TURBO-DNase kit was used to remove leftover genomic DNA, and GLOBINclear was used to deplete globin mRNA. 500 to 600 ng RNA was reverse transcribed with SuperScript III using primers against the alpha and beta constant regions. Separate alpha and beta chain libraries were made by chain-specific third strand synthesis with multiplexing indices. In the protocol, all rearrangements within a chain were amplified with a single primer pair so that primer bias was avoided, and molecular barcodes were added to each cDNA molecule. T4 RNA Ligase 1 joined purified cDNA to a 5' RACE adapter that carried a random hexamer and the SP2 sequencing primer site. With slow temperature ramps used to favor optimal annealing, second strand synthesis was primed from the SP2 site with Phusion polymerase. Two random hexamer sequences, both added before amplification and joined together, made up the 12-nucleotide barcode of each molecule. A short first PCR added P5 and P7 adapter elements plus a second index, followed by an approximately 20-cycle amplification PCR with P5s and P7 primers. The libraries went through approximately 27 PCR cycles in total, were quantified on a Qubit, were sized on a Bioanalyzer, and were diluted to roughly 4 nM. Normalized libraries were sequenced on an Illumina MiSeq with 2 x 250 paired-end kits. Into approximately 9.7 ul Tris-Cl, the reverse transcription reactions were eluted following cleanup on MinElute columns. A 1:1 ratio of AMPure XP beads was used to clean the adapter ligations after they had run for about 21 hours at 16 degrees C. Per the source publication's procedure: A modified Decombinator that output V, J, insert and barcode information was used to process the demultiplexed FASTQ files. Sequences that shared a barcode but differed from the dominant sequence were treated as errors and discarded, and barcodes were clustered at Levenshtein distance 3 and counted to estimate the original cDNA molecules. The R packages ineq, vegan, igraph and RCytoscape were used for downstream analyses, with IMGT nomenclature and CDR3 definitions applied. V gene usage was computed over distinct sequences, each TCR counted once to avoid skew from clonal expansion. Unique CDR3 amino acid sequences within a donor were connected in similarity networks whenever two sequences differed by a single Levenshtein edit. The authors compiled published HIV-specific CDR3s (around 88 alpha, around 740 beta) and CMV-specific CDR3s (around 14 alpha, roughly 250 beta) and searched for them in the repertoires. It was shown by random subsampling to size-matched repertoires that the decreased diversity of patients was not caused by their lower sequence numbers. TCRdb passed the public sequencing reads through fastp at Q25 and MiXCR, retaining productive beta sequences. Duplicate CDR3 protein sequences are folded into a single record with the most common DNA and genes. The V and J calls shown here were made by TCRdb, not taken from the authors' results. Counted in this sample were some 15,000 distinct CDR3 sequences; under 10% of them appeared once. The ten largest clones take up 4.5% to 5.5% of the sample.

The CDR3, cysteine through phenylalanine, is 14 amino acids long. This entry keeps only the CDR3 DNA: 42 bases, framed from base 1. CDR1 and CDR2 are read off the germline V gene as SNHLY and FYNNEI. V sheds 2 bases and J sheds 1 base, leaving 9 bases between their ends. Paper-wide results and their limitations: During therapy, a significant decrease in frequency was seen for HIV-associated CDR3s, whereas no significant change was found for CMV-associated CDR3s, although most of them became more frequent. Alpha-chain CDR3s from MAIT cells occurred at high frequency in healthy controls but were severely depleted in HIV+ repertoires. Comparisons were complicated by unequal numbers of distinct sequences between patients and controls, and rare events from HIV-infected data were overweighted by size-matching. Sequencing depth was restricted by the use of whole blood, which also prevented the dynamics of distinct T-cell subpopulations from being separated. The pairing of alpha and beta chains was not determined in the samples. The study cohorts differed slightly in age and sex profile, but those differences did not account for the observed differences in diversity. Healthy controls shared more CDR3s between individuals than HIV+ patients, by Jaccard index and by count of highly shared sequences. Processing included only sixteen HIV-infected individuals, and this was regarded by the authors as a major limit on how widely the findings apply. Compared with controls, HIV-infected patients showed significantly different mean usage of eight alpha and eight beta V genes. HIV-infected repertoires had significantly higher mean Gini indices than controls, possibly reflecting oligoclonality. The apparent post-therapy recovery of the Gini index in HIV-infected patients was not reproduced in size-matched repertoire data. In the study, no determination of donor HLA types was made. Roughly threefold more distinct CDR3s and higher Shannon diversity were observed in healthy control repertoires than in untreated HIV+ repertoires.

This clonotype was seen a handful of times. Its specific antigen is unknown. The sample holds no much larger clone one base away, and base qualities are not on file. The TCR comes from an adult in good health. Sequenced material: blood. The rearranged chain carries TRBV2 and TRBJ2-7; the D gene is possibly TRBD2, with 5 bases matching. The CDR3 protein is CASSEIPGSYEQYF. The DNA reads TGTGCCAGCAGTGAAATCCCGGGGTCCTACGAGCAGTACTTC.